The present entry profiles one T cell receptor beta chain with its context. These data originate in a study of cytotoxic CD8 clonotypes in ibrutinib-treated CLL. Study details: Investigators collected response samples after a median around 12 months of treatment, range 6 to 36.

The method was immunoSEQ multiplex PCR; TCRdb's version includes in-frame clones alone and lacks a portion of them. This table holds 200,000 to 250,000 clones, roughly 73% found once. J gave up 5 bases and V 4 bases, and 9 bases lay outside the gene matches. The CDR3 is 16 amino acids. From germline, CDR1 is SGHDN and CDR2 FVKESK. This clonotype was sampled from a human donor with chronic lymphocytic leukemia. V gene TRBV14 combines with J gene TRBJ2-1, with TRBD2 matching over 9 bases. This material consisted of PBMCs, taken after 12 months of ibrutinib treatment. The CDR3 bases are TGTGCCAGCAGCCCCCCAGCGGGGGGAGTAGACAATGAGCAGTTCTTC. Amino acid sequence: CASSPPAGGVDNEQFF.